These T cell receptor beta chains were read from a single sample in a study of radiotherapy plus CTLA-4 blockade in lung cancer. Measured with immunoSEQ multiplex PCR; TCRdb has only the in-frame clones, and not every one. The data contain 40,000 to 50,000 clones, around four fifths of them singletons. The sample was peripheral blood, taken from a patient treated with radiotherapy plus ipilimumab. The receptors shown here come from a human donor with non-small cell lung cancer who had stable disease on radiotherapy plus ipilimumab. The CDR3 runs from the conserved cysteine through the conserved F or W. Each record gives: V gene, clone size, J gene, D gene, CDR3 protein, CDR3 DNA. D genes are given only for firm matches. Where a row states a size, it is once, few, many or the class of an expanded clone; other rows omit it.

>TRBV19|once|TRBJ1-5|.
CASSIGGGYQPQHF
TGTGCCAGTAGTATAGGTGGAGGTTATCAGCCCCAGCATTTT
>TRBV30|.|TRBJ2-2|.
CAGGGGINTGELFF
TGTGCCGGAGGTGGAGGGATTAACACCGGGGAGCTGTTTTTT
>TRBV4-3|.|TRBJ2-6|.
CASSGDFSGANVLTF
TGCGCCAGCAGCGGCGACTTCTCTGGGGCCAACGTCCTGACTTTC
>TRBV4-2|once|TRBJ2-5|TRBD1
CASGPGTAQETQYF
TGTGCCAGCGGCCCAGGGACAGCTCAAGAGACCCAGTACTTC
>TRBV2|.|TRBJ1-4|TRBD1
CASTPDRGDEKLFF
TGTGCCAGCACCCCGGACAGGGGCGATGAAAAACTGTTTTTT
>TRBV11-3|.|TRBJ2-7|TRBD2
CASSLAGTSKIYEQYF
TGTGCCAGCAGCTTAGCCGGGACTAGCAAAATTTACGAGCAGTACTTC
>TRBV18|.|TRBJ1-5|TRBD1
CASSPGGATGQPQHF
TGTGCCAGCTCCCCAGGGGGGGCGACCGGTCAGCCCCAGCATTTT
>TRBV28|.|TRBJ2-1|TRBD2
CASDDSSGARLPFF
TGTGCCAGCGACGATTCTAGCGGGGCCCGGCTTCCGTTCTTC
>TRBV27|.|TRBJ2-1|.
CASTIGGPRSYNEQFF
TGTGCCAGCACTATCGGGGGGCCCCGCTCCTACAATGAGCAGTTCTTC
>TRBV19|few|TRBJ1-5|TRBD1
CASEGDRGQPQHF
TGTGCCAGCGAGGGGGACAGGGGGCAGCCCCAGCATTTT
>TRBV4-2|few|TRBJ2-7|.
CASSQGEGGYEQYF
TGTGCCAGCAGCCAAGGGGAGGGGGGGTACGAGCAGTACTTC
>TRBV15|.|TRBJ2-7|TRBD2
CATSARTSGSGEQYF
TGTGCCACCAGCGCCCGGACTAGCGGGAGTGGCGAGCAGTACTTC
>TRBV25-1|.|TRBJ2-5|TRBD1
CASSELGTGTETQYF
TGTGCCAGCAGTGAATTAGGGACAGGGACGGAGACCCAGTACTTC
>TRBV6-4|.|TRBJ2-7|TRBD2
CASSPGSGRYYEQYF
TGTGCCAGCAGCCCTGGTAGCGGGAGGTACTACGAGCAGTACTTC
>TRBV4-3|.|TRBJ2-7|TRBD2
CASSQVTSGFYEQYF
TGCGCCAGCAGCCAAGTGACTAGCGGATTCTACGAGCAGTACTTC
>TRBV19|.|TRBJ1-4|TRBD1
CASSIGRDSLTEKLFF
TGTGCCAGTAGTATAGGACGGGACAGTCTCACTGAAAAACTGTTTTTT
>TRBV9|.|TRBJ2-3|TRBD2
CASSVGLAGEVGGTDTQYF
TGTGCCAGCAGCGTAGGACTAGCGGGAGAAGTGGGCGGCACAGATACGCAGTATTTT
>TRBV28|.|TRBJ2-2|TRBD1
CASSAGDRVTGELFF
TGTGCCAGCAGTGCAGGGGACAGGGTGACCGGGGAGCTGTTTTTT
>TRBV29-1|.|TRBJ1-2|TRBD1
CSAVGDRIYGYTF
TGCAGCGCCGTAGGGGACAGAATCTATGGCTACACCTTC
>TRBV10-1|.|TRBJ2-1|TRBD2
CASSEWTSGSGNEQFF
TGCGCCAGCAGTGAGTGGACTAGCGGGAGTGGGAATGAGCAGTTCTTC
>TRBV5-1|.|TRBJ2-3|TRBD2
CASRLGTSGAPDTQYF
TGCGCCAGCAGACTAGGGACTAGCGGGGCTCCAGATACGCAGTATTTT
>TRBV7-2|.|TRBJ2-5|.
CASSLGRRETQYF
TGTGCCAGCAGCTTAGGACGCAGGGAGACCCAGTACTTC
>TRBV6-4|few|TRBJ2-3|.
CASSDRSTDTQYF
TGTGCCAGCAGTGATCGGAGCACAGATACGCAGTATTTT
>TRBV28|.|TRBJ2-7|TRBD2
CASSPLAGGPHEQYF
TGTGCCAGCAGCCCACTAGCGGGAGGTCCACACGAGCAGTACTTC
>TRBV30|once|TRBJ1-6|.
CAWSRVQASSYNSPLHF
TGTGCCTGGAGCCGCGTCCAGGCCAGCTCCTATAATTCACCCCTCCACTTT
>TRBV28|.|TRBJ2-3|.
CASSLFPTLESSTDTQYF
TGTGCCAGCAGTTTATTCCCGACTCTTGAGTCTAGCACAGATACGCAGTATTTT
>TRBV2|few|TRBJ2-7|.
CASSELDSSYEQYF
TGTGCCAGCAGTGAACTTGACAGCTCCTACGAGCAGTACTTC
>TRBV18|.|TRBJ2-3|TRBD2
CASSLVGAGGADTQYF
TGTGCCAGCTCGCTCGTCGGGGCGGGAGGAGCAGATACGCAGTATTTT
>TRBV27|.|TRBJ2-6|TRBD1
CASRPAGTGYAGANVLTF
TGTGCCAGCAGACCTGCCGGGACAGGGTACGCTGGGGCCAACGTCCTGACTTTC
>TRBV7-9|.|TRBJ2-2|.
CASSLTPNTGELFF
TGTGCCAGCAGCTTAACTCCTAACACCGGGGAGCTGTTTTTC
>TRBV7-2|.|TRBJ2-5|.
CASSLRGAGIETQYF
TGTGCCAGCAGCTTACGTGGCGCGGGGATTGAGACCCAGTACTTC
>TRBV25-1|.|TRBJ2-1|.
CASSPSTSVSLNEQFF
TGTGCCAGCAGTCCCTCGACTAGTGTTTCCTTAAATGAGCAGTTCTTC
>TRBV28|.|TRBJ1-2|.
CASSWGEGGYTF
TGTGCCAGCAGTTGGGGAGAGGGAGGCTACACCTTC